The clone carrying this TCR beta chain was found a few times. TCRdb passed the PCR reads through MiXCR, listing each CDR3 protein once. The data hold more than 95,000 distinct CDR3 sequences, with 24% observed a single time. The record originates from a study of molecular identifiers for immune sequencing clone quantification. V was cut by 4 bases and J by 6 bases, with 9 bases left in between. The CDR3 is 12 residues long. Looked up from germline, CDR1 is LNHDA and CDR2 is SQIVND (reference sequence). V is TRBV19 and J is TRBJ1-1; possibly TRBD1 for D (5 bases). The specimen was naive CD8+ T cells from blood, with Jurkat cell RNA spiked in. Subset of the sample: FACS-sorted CD8+CD4-CCR7+CD45RA+ naive T cells. This receptor was obtained from a human donor in good health. Some libraries in this study had Jurkat cell RNA spiked in. The CDR3 protein is CASSTPGPEAFF. CDR3 nucleotide sequence: TGTGCCAGTAGTACCCCAGGGCCTGAAGCTTTCTTT.